The 16 T cell receptor beta chains presented below share a single source sample, sequenced in a study of CD8 T cells in ankylosing spondylitis (dated by TCRdb to the late 2010s). The protocol used for the library was 5' RACE. Sequencing relied on an Illumina HiSeq 2500. TCRdb applied fastp at Q25 and MiXCR to the public reads, then kept only in-frame beta chains. For every CDR3 protein sequence, its rows merge into one entry that carries the most common genes and DNA. The sample data list roughly 240,000 distinct CDR3 sequences, and 7.5% to 9.5% of these were observed just once. In total, the top ten clones hold roughly 4.9% of the sample. Source material: blood, either unsorted or a sorted T cell fraction (not recorded which). The receptors stem from a female donor with ankylosing spondylitis or in good health (not recorded which).

This clonotype was seen at least ten times. The rearrangement links TRBV7-2 to TRBJ1-1, with D unresolved. CDR1 is SGHTA and CDR2 is FQGNSA in the germline V gene. CDR3 size: 12 residues. Trimming cost V 4 bases and J 7 bases, with 10 bases left between them. The chain's CDR3 is CASSSGPIEAFF. The CDR3 DNA is TGTGCCAGCAGCTCCGGGCCGATTGAAGCTTTCTTT.

This clonotype was counted at least ten times. This chain connects TRBV20-1 to TRBJ1-3, with 8 bases aligning to TRBD1. Germline assignment: CDR1 DFQATT and CDR2 SNEGSKA (reference sequence). The CDR3 has 13 amino acids. Trimming cost V 5 bases and J 4 bases; bases outside gene matches: 4. The CDR3: CSAGQGLGNTIYF. CDR3 nucleotides: TGCAGTGCTGGACAGGGTCTCGGAAACACCATATATTTT.

This clonotype was found many times. V and J are TRBV28 and TRBJ1-5; D unresolved. Germline CDR1 MDHEN, CDR2 SYDVKM. CDR3 length: 12 residues. Trimming removed 7 bases from V and 6 bases from J, with 10 bases in between. The DNA of the CDR3 is TGTGCCAGCACATCTCGGGGTCAGCCCCAGCATTTT. It yields the protein CASTSRGQPQHF.

This clonotype showed up many times. This chain connects TRBV7-9 to TRBJ2-7; D is perhaps TRBD2 (5 bases). There are 12 residues in the CDR3. The germline V gene encodes CDR1 SEHNR and CDR2 FQNEAQ (reference sequence). V lost 2 bases and J 6 bases, leaving 8 bases between the germline ends. In DNA form, the CDR3 reads TGTGCCAGCAGCTTATCGGCGGGCGAGCAGTACTTC. This codes for CASSLSAGEQYF.

Ten or more counts support this clonotype. In DNA, the CDR3 is TGTGCCAGCAGTCGATACAGGGGGCTCTCTCCCTACGAGCAGTACTTC. This sequence encodes CASSRYRGLSPYEQYF. The chain joins TRBV28 to TRBJ2-7; 9 nucleotides agree with TRBD1. Germline loops: CDR1 MDHEN, CDR2 SYDVKM. With V trimmed by 5 bases and J by 2 bases, 10 bases remained unmatched. The CDR3 runs to 16 residues. Variable domain in full (rest from reference TRBV28 and TRBJ2-7): DVKVTQSSRYLVKRTGEKVFLECVQDMDHENMFWYRQDPGLGLRLIYFSYDVKMKEKGDIPEGYSVSREKKERFSLILESASTNQTSMYLCASSRYRGLSPYEQYFGPGTRLTVT.

Concerning this clonotype itself: Given a much more abundant clone one base away, this may be a read error. The V call is TRBV6-2 or TRBV6-3, the J call TRBJ2-1; TRBD2 matches at 14 bases. In germline, CDR1 is MNHEY, CDR2 SVGEGT. The CDR3 totals 14 residues. CDR3 amino acids: CVSSRLAGGSEQFF. CDR3 DNA: TGTGTCAGCAGCCGACTAGCGGGGGGGAGTGAGCAGTTCTTC.

This clonotype was detected many times. V and J are TRBV6-5 and TRBJ2-1, with D perhaps matching TRBD2 (6 bases). The CDR3 is 12 amino acids. V dropped 5 bases and J dropped 7 bases, with 9 bases sitting between them. Germline assignment: CDR1 MNHEY and CDR2 SVGAGI. The CDR3 sequence: CASSTGGNEQFF. The DNA for the CDR3 is TGTGCCAGCAGTACCGGAGGGAATGAGCAGTTCTTC.

This clonotype was seen many times. The chain uses TRBV27 and TRBJ2-1, with D perhaps given as TRBD1 or TRBD2 (5 bases each). V lost 7 bases and J lost 6, with 13 bases in between. This CDR3 comprises 13 residues. Germline CDR1 and CDR2: MNHEY and SMNVEV (reference sequence). CDR3 nucleotides: TGTGCCAGCAACTTCGGTGGGGGCAATGAGCAGTTCTTC. Its protein is CASNFGGGNEQFF.

This clonotype has ten or more counts. The genes are TRBV30 and TRBJ2-2, with TRBD1 matching 8 bases. CDR3 length: 15 residues. Trimming removed 2 bases from V and 5 bases from J; junction bases left unmatched: 7. Germline loops: CDR1 GTSNPN, CDR2 SVGIG (reference sequence). The CDR3: CAWSSRDRLTGELFF. In DNA, the CDR3 is TGTGCCTGGAGTTCCCGGGACAGGCTAACCGGGGAGCTGTTTTTT.

This clonotype was recorded at least ten times. The chain combines TRBV12-3 or TRBV12-4 with TRBJ2-5; D perhaps matches TRBD2 (5 bases). The CDR3 is 14 residues long. V shed 3 bases and J shed 2 bases, with 10 bases lying between them. This chain's CDR3 is CASSFGPGQETQYF. CDR3 sequence (DNA): TGTGCCAGCAGTTTTGGACCGGGACAAGAGACCCAGTACTTC.

Comment on this clonotype: A read error is likely, as this CDR3 ends without the conserved phenylalanine or tryptophan. The V gene is TRBV30, the J gene TRBJ1-1; D might be TRBD1 (5 bases). This CDR3 has 13 residues. Germline CDR1 GTSNPN, CDR2 SVGIG (reference sequence). Trimming pared 4 bases from V and 3 bases from J, leaving 12 bases between. CDR3 bases: TGTGCCTGGAAAGCGCGGGGGGACACTGAAGCTTTCCTT. It yields the protein CAWKARGDTEAFL.

This clonotype was seen repeatedly, ten times or more. The chain employs TRBV12-3 or TRBV12-4 and TRBJ2-1; 10 bases map to TRBD1. The CDR3 runs 15 residues. The V segment lost 3 bases and the J segment 7 bases; nucleotides outside the gene matches: 6. The CDR3 sequence: CASSFRDRGKNEQFF. CDR3 bases: TGTGCCAGCAGTTTTCGGGACAGGGGAAAGAATGAGCAGTTCTTC.

Ten or more counts support this clonotype. CDR3: CSVKGTGASGEQYF. The CDR3 DNA reads TGCAGCGTCAAGGGGACAGGGGCTTCGGGGGAGCAGTACTTC. The chain couples TRBV29-1 to TRBJ2-7; 10 positions agree with TRBD1. There are 14 residues in the CDR3. V shed 6 bases, J shed 7 bases, and the junction held 12 bases outside the gene matches. CDR1 is SQVTM, CDR2 ANQGSEA, per germline.

This clonotype has a count of ten or more. This chain links TRBV25-1 with TRBJ2-3; weak D call: TRBD2 (5 bases). V shed 3 bases and J shed 7 bases, with 8 bases lying between them. Germline V gene lookup returns CDR1 MGHDK and CDR2 SYGVNS. The CDR3 loop spans 12 amino acids. DNA for the CDR3: TGTGCCAGCAGTGATGGACTGTATACGCAGTATTTT. Translated, it gives CASSDGLYTQYF.

The gene calls are TRBV3-1 and TRBJ2-5; 9 bases are shared with TRBD2. Unmatched junction bases numbered 24, after V lost 11 bases and J lost 5 bases. This CDR3 has 18 residues. The germline gives CDR1 LGHDT, CDR2 YNNKEL (reference sequence). The CDR3 DNA sequence: TGTGCCTGCTGTTCTACCAGCTCCATAGCGGGAGCAGTGGAGACCCAGTACTTC. As protein: CACCSTSSIAGAVETQYF.

Points on this clonotype: Given a much more abundant clone one base away, this may be a read error. J is TRBJ2-7 and V is TRBV10-3; tentative D call: TRBD1 (6 bases). The CDR3 covers 13 residues. The germline V gene encodes CDR1 ENHRY and CDR2 SYGVKD. Between the trimmed V and J ends, which lost 11 bases and 2 bases, there was a span of 16 bases. The CDR3 protein is CAAGEDRAYEQYF. For the CDR3, the DNA is TGTGCCGCCGGAGAGGACAGAGCCTACGAGCAGTACTTC.